Presented here are 8 T cell receptor beta chains from one specimen sequenced in a study of early stage breast cancer tumors. Clones were sequenced by immunoSEQ multiplex PCR, and TCRdb holds only the in-frame ones, with some missing. This repertoire shows about 72,000 clones, roughly 84% found once; its top ten account for 3% to 3.5%. Sequenced input: blood. The receptors here all came from a person in their sixties with breast cancer.

The V gene is TRBV14, the J gene TRBJ1-2; 7 positions agree with TRBD1. This CDR3 has 13 amino acids. Germline V CDR1 and CDR2: SGHDN, FVKESK. The junction had 3 bases not matched to a gene; V was cut back by 0 bases and J by 8 bases. CDR3 in amino acids: CASSQEQGRGYTF. DNA for the CDR3: TGTGCCAGCAGCCAAGAACAGGGGAGAGGCTACACCTTC.

The V and J genes are TRBV7-2 and TRBJ2-2, with TRBD2 identical over 7 bases. CDR1 and CDR2 from the germline V gene are SGHTA and FQGNSA. The CDR3 spans 15 residues. J was trimmed by 4 bases and V by 5 bases; bases with no gene match: 7. CDR3 loop: CASSVGLVSTGELFF. The DNA of the CDR3 is TGTGCCAGCAGCGTTGGACTAGTGAGCACCGGGGAGCTGTTTTTT. The full variable domain, its missing parts supplied by reference TRBV7-2 and TRBJ2-2, is GAGVSQSPSNKVTEKGKDVELRCDPISGHTALYWYRQSLGQGLEFLIYFQGNSAPDKSGLPSDRFSAERTGGSVSTLTIQRTQQEDSAVYLCASSVGLVSTGELFFGEGSRLTVL.

The chain links TRBV6-5 to TRBJ2-1; 7 bases agree with TRBD1. This CDR3 contains 13 residues. Unmatched junction bases numbered 7, after V lost 7 bases and J lost 7 bases. Looked up from germline, CDR1 is MNHEY and CDR2 is SVGAGI. The DNA of the CDR3 is TGTGCCAGCACTTCAGGGGGTTTGAATGAGCAGTTCTTC. Protein product: CASTSGGLNEQFF.

This clone was picked up a small number of times. The V call is TRBV7-9, the J call TRBJ1-4; 10 bases line up with TRBD1. The CDR3 runs 14 residues. From germline, CDR1 is SEHNR and CDR2 FQNEAQ (reference sequence). V shed 3 bases and J 6 bases; nucleotides not matched to a gene: 1. In DNA, the CDR3 is TGTGCCAGCAGCTTGGGACAGGGGTATGAAAAACTGTTTTTT. It translates to CASSLGQGYEKLFF.

The rearrangement uses TRBV4-1 and TRBJ2-6; D may be TRBD1 (6 bases). The CDR3 has 18 residues. The germline CDR1 and CDR2 sequences are MGHRA and YSYEKL. The V end lost 0 bases, the J end lost 0 bases, and 12 bases lay between the germline ends. CDR3 loop: CASSQDGQPVSGANVLTF. CDR3 sequence (DNA): TGCGCCAGCAGCCAAGATGGACAGCCTGTCTCTGGGGCCAACGTCCTGACTTTC.

This rearrangement joins TRBV21-1 to TRBJ1-5; the D call in the table, TRBD1, was not verified against the DNA. TRBV21-1 is a pseudogene locus. The CDR3 sequence is 18 residues long. The CDR3 loop is CASSNWSGQGVSNQPQHF. CDR3 DNA sequence: TGTGCCAGCAGCAACTGGTCGGGACAGGGGGTAAGCAATCAGCCCCAGCATTTT.

The V and J genes are TRBV27 and TRBJ2-6; D is uncertain. Trimming shortened V by 0 bases and J by 3 bases, and 15 bases separated the two germline ends. CDR1 and CDR2 from the germline V gene are MNHEY and SMNVEV (reference sequence). CDR3 size: 18 residues. This CDR3 reads CASSLSGPSLIGANVLTF. The CDR3 DNA reads as TGTGCCAGCAGTTTATCTGGCCCCTCGCTGATTGGGGCCAACGTCCTGACTTTC.

The V and J genes are TRBV28 and TRBJ1-3, with unresolved D. This CDR3 region has 13 residues. V lost 5 bases, J lost 4 bases, and 9 bases lay in between. Germline V gene sequence: CDR1 MDHEN, CDR2 SYDVKM. CDR3 bases: TGTGCCAGCAGTCAGGCTCTAGGAAACACCATATATTTT. Translated: CASSQALGNTIYF.